Sequencing of this T cell receptor (beta chain) was carried out in a study of cytomegalovirus exposure and HLA in healthy donors. Study-wide results and limits: Later work found that TCR association rates differed between HLA loci; DRB1 had the most and HLA-C the fewest. TCR beta V- and J-gene trimming, according to a later analysis, was linked to a missense DCLRE1C variant. A later analysis found that most CMV-associated TCR beta chains appeared HLA-restricted. Many donors shared some public TCRs, even though most TCR sequences were rare.

CDR3 length: 12 amino acids. Germline loops: CDR1 MGHRA, CDR2 YSYEKL. V dropped 0 bases and J dropped 6 bases, with 6 bases sitting between them. Both 60 Vbeta primers and 13 Jbeta primers went into the PCR. Using immunoSEQ multiplex PCR, the repertoire was profiled, and TCRdb retains in-frame clones only, with some absent. The data contain about 280,000 clones, about 87% of them seen just once; the ten biggest clones take up approximately 2.2%. A note on this clone: The antigen remains undetermined.

Material for sequencing was PBMCs. The gene calls are TRBV4-1 and TRBJ2-7; TRBD2 is a possible D gene (5 bases). This TCR came from a young woman in good health and CMV-seronegative. Here the CDR3 reads CASSQDGGEQYF. The CDR3 region has the DNA TGCGCCAGCAGCCAAGACGGAGGCGAGCAGTACTTC.